This TCR beta chain emerged from a study of regulatory T cells in long-lasting Graves disease (dated by TCRdb to about 2021). Notes on the research overall: To count as having persistent Graves' disease, a patient had to have received antithyroid drug treatment for over 5 years with TSH receptor autoantibodies remaining persistently positive. Persistent Graves' disease patients were compared with newly diagnosed Graves' disease patients by peripheral blood TCR sequencing and RNA sequencing. The study was conducted in China and was registered as a clinical trial. A total of some 35 samples underwent TCR sequencing, from roughly 13 patients with persistent Graves' disease and approximately 20 patients with newly diagnosed Graves' disease. Persistent Graves' disease patients in the clinical cohort had taken antithyroid drugs for roughly ten years on average.

This clonotype was detected ten times or more. Its antigen specificity is not known. No much larger clone exists at a distance of one base, and base qualities are not known. V was cut back by 1 base and J by 5 bases, leaving a gap of 6 bases between them. CDR3 length: 13 amino acids, cysteine to phenylalanine. Just the 39-base CDR3 DNA is kept, in frame starting at base 1. Sequences MDHEN (CDR1) and SYDVKM (CDR2) are obtained from the germline V gene. In light of the paper, this sample's time point label describes: persistent/refractory GD, antithyroid drugs over 5 years with positive TRAb. RNA was extracted from PBMCs in TRIzol for both TCR sequencing and RNA sequencing. The diagnosis of Graves' disease was made according to American Thyroid Association guidelines. The patients came from an endocrinology department in Xi'an, China. Each patient gave approximately 9.7 milliliters of peripheral blood, collected in an EDTA anticoagulant tube. PBMCs were isolated by Ficoll Paque Plus density gradient separation without further T cell sorting. An Agilent 2100 Bioanalyzer and agarose gel were used to check RNA quality, while a NanoDrop 2000 measured RNA concentration.

What the research found in general, with its limitations: Sequencing and analysis were limited to the TCR beta chain. Persistent disease showed preferential use of TRBV28, TRBJ1-2 and TRBJ2-5, whereas newly diagnosed disease favored TRBV20-1 and TRBJ2-1. The authors noted that the small sample size was a limitation that may lower accuracy. More public clonotypes were shared among persistent patients (under 3,000) than among newly diagnosed patients (under 1,000). Compared with newly diagnosed patients, patients with persistent Graves' disease had lower TCR Shannon entropy and fewer highly expanded clones, which suggests clonal expansion. The study examined only peripheral blood because the primary lesion, thyroid tissue, could not be accessed.

Receptors were amplified or captured by multiplex PCR. Sequencing was performed on an Illumina HiSeq 4000. TCR beta libraries were built with iRepertoire HTBI primers and Arm-PCR amplification of CDR3 regions. PCR products were gel purified before sequencing. Regarding the original processing steps: Gene usage analysis of CDR3 amino acid clonotypes relied on the roughly 60 TRBV and fewer than 15 TRBJ segments identified across samples. Filtered high-quality paired reads were merged into contigs using COPE and FqMerger. BLAST was used to align contigs to the IMGT TRBV, TRBD and TRBJ reference genes, and CDR3 was defined following IMGT. Any clonotype with a frequency above 0.1% was classified as a highly expanded clone. Shannon entropy served as the measure of repertoire diversity, while the Gini coefficient captured V-J evenness. Clonotypes shared by more than one individual were considered public. TCRdb's own reprocessing of the public reads used fastp at Q25 and MiXCR and kept productive beta chains. Rows matching on CDR3 protein sequence are summarized as one entry with the most common DNA and genes. What appears here as the V and J calls and clone size reflects TCRdb's work, not the paper's. In this sample the table shows about 470,000 distinct CDR3 sequences, 20% to 25% of which occur a single time. In total, the top ten clones hold more than 6% of the sample.

The sequence came from a female donor with Graves disease. The rearrangement joined TRBV28 to TRBJ1-5, with the D segment identity uncertain. The material was peripheral blood mononuclear cells (PBMCs), obtained when the disease was refractory, from a patient treated with antithyroid drugs. The bases read TGTGCCAGCAGTTTATCCGATCATCAGCCCCAGCATTTT. Its translation is CASSLSDHQPQHF.